Following are 16 T cell receptor beta chains from one sample sequenced in a study of blood T cell repertoires in COVID-19. TCRdb's copy holds only in-frame clones and misses some; the assay was immunoSEQ multiplex PCR. The sample yields 170,000 or so clones, about 89% seen once. Material for sequencing was peripheral blood. The receptors derive from a man younger than 35 who had recovered from COVID-19.

The V and J genes are TRBV27 and TRBJ2-3; TRBD2 agrees at 14 bases. The CDR3 is 19 amino acids. V lost 0 bases to trimming and J lost 6 bases; unmatched junction nucleotides: 11. Germline V gene data show CDR1 as MNHEY and CDR2 as SMNVEV (reference sequence). The CDR3 here is CASSLSPSGLAGESDTQYF. The CDR3 coding sequence is TGTGCCAGCAGTTTATCCCCCTCGGGACTAGCGGGAGAGTCGGATACGCAGTATTTT.

The chain employs TRBV11-2 and TRBJ2-2, with 9 bases fitting TRBD1. The V gene end was trimmed by 2 bases and the J gene end by 7 bases; junction bases not matched to a gene: 11. This CDR3 is 17 amino acids long. Per germline, CDR1 SGHAT and CDR2 FQNNGV. Here the CDR3 DNA reads TGTGCCAGCAGCTTAAGAATACCGGGACAGGGTAGCGGGGAGCTGTTTTTT. Its translation: CASSLRIPGQGSGELFF.

The chain is built from TRBV12-5 and TRBJ2-1; 9 bases map to TRBD2. CDR1 is LGHNT, CDR2 FRNRAP, per germline. V was pared by 0 bases and J by 10 bases, with 10 bases of the junction left unmatched. There are 16 residues in the CDR3. CDR3: CASGLVLKREAPEQFF. The CDR3 bases are TGTGCTAGTGGTTTGGTACTTAAGCGGGAGGCCCCAGAGCAGTTCTTC.

The chain has TRBV10-3 and TRBJ2-7, with TRBD2 identical over 11 bases. The CDR3 is made up of 15 amino acids. Per the germline V gene, CDR1 is ENHRY and CDR2 is SYGVKD. V was clipped by 3 bases and J by 4 bases; unmatched bases: 5. Here the CDR3 DNA reads TGTGCCATCAGTGAAGGTCTAGCGGGAGGATACGAGCAGTACTTC. Amino acid sequence: CAISEGLAGGYEQYF.

The chain links TRBV2 to TRBJ1-1; a possible D gene is TRBD1 (6 bases). The CDR3 contains 16 residues. Germline V lookup: CDR1 SNHLY, CDR2 FYNNEI. V lost 4 bases to trimming and J lost 0 bases, with 15 bases between them. The CDR3 loop reads CASSGTGNNMNTEAFF. The CDR3 DNA follows: TGTGCCAGCAGTGGCACAGGGAACAACATGAACACTGAAGCTTTCTTT.

The rearrangement uses TRBV6-5 and TRBJ2-7; TRBD2 matches 12 bases. Germline V CDR1 and CDR2: MNHEY, SVGAGI. The length of the CDR3 is 13 residues. Unmatched junction bases numbered 1, after V lost 8 bases and J lost 2 bases. The CDR3 is CASLAGGAYEQYF. The CDR3 nucleotides read TGTGCCAGCCTAGCGGGAGGGGCCTACGAGCAGTACTTC.

V is TRBV6-4 and J is TRBJ2-7, with TRBD2 matching over 7 bases. This CDR3 contains 15 residues. Germline assignment: CDR1 MRHNA and CDR2 SNTAGT. J gave up 6 bases and V 6 bases, and 14 bases lay outside the gene matches. The DNA of the CDR3 is TGTGCCAGCAGGATGGCAAGCGGGAACGAACTCGAGCAGTACTTC. Translated, it gives CASRMASGNELEQYF.

The J gene is TRBJ1-2, the V gene TRBV6-5; 7 positions match TRBD1. The germline CDR1 and CDR2 sequences are MNHEY and SVGAGI. The CDR3 runs to 13 residues. The ends lost 7 bases at V and 8 bases at J; junction bases unmatched: 10. This CDR3 is CASTRQGQYGYTF. The CDR3 bases are TGTGCCAGCACCCGACAGGGCCAATACGGCTACACCTTC.

V usage is TRBV3-1 (or the pseudogene TRBV3-2) and J usage is TRBJ2-3; the D is unclear. V was trimmed by 2 bases and J by 5 bases, leaving 11 bases between them. The germline V gene has CDR1 LGHDT and CDR2 YNNKEL (reference sequence). This CDR3 comprises 14 residues. CDR3 bases: TGTGCCAGCAGCCAACCCAAAGGCGGAGATACGCAGTATTTT. Translated: CASSQPKGGDTQYF.

The rearrangement joins TRBV6-2 or TRBV6-3 to TRBJ2-7; TRBD1 is a possible D gene (5 bases). Germline lookup yields CDR1 MNHEY and CDR2 SVGEGT. V was pared by 2 bases and J by 2 bases, with 7 bases between. The CDR3 runs 13 residues. CDR3 bases: TGTGCCAGCAGTTACGGGGCCACCTACGAGCAGTACTTC. Encoded protein: CASSYGATYEQYF.

The V call is TRBV28, the J call TRBJ1-2, with D possibly being TRBD1 (5 bases). Trimming pared 6 bases from V and 4 bases from J, leaving 15 bases between. Germline CDR1 and CDR2: MDHEN and SYDVKM. The CDR3 runs to 14 residues. The CDR3 is CASRTAAGTYGYTF. CDR3 bases: TGTGCCAGCAGGACAGCCGCGGGGACCTATGGCTACACCTTC.

V usage is TRBV12-3 or TRBV12-4 and J usage is TRBJ2-3, with 8 bases matching TRBD1. The length of the CDR3 is 11 residues. V lost 6 bases and J lost 8; bases outside the gene matches: 1. DNA of the CDR3: TGTGCCAGCAGGACAGGGGTTACGCAGTATTTT. This encodes CASRTGVTQYF.

The table lists this clone with a count of one. This sequence joins TRBV28 and TRBJ1-3; D not resolved. The V gene lost 5 bases and the J gene lost 1 base, with 9 bases spanning the gap. Germline V gene data show CDR1 as MDHEN and CDR2 as SYDVKM. This CDR3 has 14 residues. The CDR3 DNA sequence: TGTGCCAGCAGTGCCGGGGTTTCTGGAAACACCATATATTTT. Protein sequence: CASSAGVSGNTIYF.

J is TRBJ1-6 and V is TRBV28; TRBD1 matches at 9 bases. After removal of 8 bases from V and 3 bases from J, the junction contained 11 bases not matched to a gene. Germline values: CDR1 MDHEN, CDR2 SYDVKM. The CDR3 loop spans 17 amino acids. CDR3 nucleotides: TGTGCCAGCGGGGGGCCTGGGACAGGGAACTATAATTCACCCCTCCACTTT. Translated: CASGGPGTGNYNSPLHF.

The chain carries TRBV5-1 and TRBJ2-3, with D tentatively TRBD1 (5 bases). Trimming stripped 4 bases from V and 8 bases from J, with 11 bases between. Germline-derived CDR1 and CDR2 are SGHRS and YFSETQ. This CDR3 is built from 12 residues. CDR3 protein: CASSPWGGTQYF. In DNA form, the CDR3 reads TGCGCCAGCAGCCCCTGGGGCGGTACGCAGTATTTT.

The chain recombines TRBV3-1 (or the pseudogene TRBV3-2) with TRBJ2-1; 16 nucleotides align to TRBD2. The V segment lost 3 bases and the J segment 9 bases; nucleotides outside the gene matches: 5. This CDR3 spans 16 amino acids. Germline CDR1 reads LGHDT; CDR2 reads YNNKEL (reference sequence). CDR3 sequence (DNA): TGTGCCAGCAGCCAGGGACTAGCGGGAGGGCCGGGTGAGCAGTTCTTC. Translated, it gives CASSQGLAGGPGEQFF.